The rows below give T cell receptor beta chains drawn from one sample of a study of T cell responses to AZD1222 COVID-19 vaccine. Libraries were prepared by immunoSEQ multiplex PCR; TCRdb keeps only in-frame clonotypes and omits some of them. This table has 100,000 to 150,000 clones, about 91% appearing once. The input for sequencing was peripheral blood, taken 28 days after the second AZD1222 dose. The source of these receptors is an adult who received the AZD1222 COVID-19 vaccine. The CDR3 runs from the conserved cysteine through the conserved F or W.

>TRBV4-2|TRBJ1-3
CASSSPRGGSGNTIYF
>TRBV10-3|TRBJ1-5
CAISDGIAQPQHF
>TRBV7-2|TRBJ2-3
CASSVQVTDTQYF
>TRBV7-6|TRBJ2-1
CASSSRRTSDNEQFF
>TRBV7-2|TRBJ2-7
CASSLHAGGPNEQYF
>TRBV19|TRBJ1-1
CASVGGQGNTEAFF
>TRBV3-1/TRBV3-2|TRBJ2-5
CASSQDVQIQETQYF
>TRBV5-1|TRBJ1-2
CASSLGQAVNYGYTF
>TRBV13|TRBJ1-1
CASSFTRRGNTEAFF
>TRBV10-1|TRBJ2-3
CASSESPRTSTDTQYF
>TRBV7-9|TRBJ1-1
CASSFRSNTEAFF
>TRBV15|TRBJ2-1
CATSRDKGRGEQFF
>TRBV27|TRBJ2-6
CASTRTSGISGANVLTF
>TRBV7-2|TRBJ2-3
CASSSSPGTDTQYF
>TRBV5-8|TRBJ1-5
CASSMGGGLSNQPQHF
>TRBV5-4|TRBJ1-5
CASSLAGQPQHF
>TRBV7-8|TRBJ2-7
CASSGNRDRDHEQYF
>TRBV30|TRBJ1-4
CACPTGTNEKLFF
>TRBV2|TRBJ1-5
CASSRVEGNQPQHF
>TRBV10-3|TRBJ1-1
CASRSPGGTEAFF
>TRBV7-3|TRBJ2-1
CASSLMGASYNEQFF
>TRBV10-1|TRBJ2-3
CASSAASGGAEDTQYF
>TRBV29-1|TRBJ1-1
CSVDLLVWGSTEAFF
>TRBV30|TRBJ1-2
CAWNEGNYGYTF
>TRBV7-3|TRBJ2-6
CASSLDRGALFSGANVLTF
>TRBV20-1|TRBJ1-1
CSGVQGARAFF
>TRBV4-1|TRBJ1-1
CASSQDHAGGEAFF
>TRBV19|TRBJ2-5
CASSILATGGETQYF
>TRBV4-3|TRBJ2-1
CASSQAVSGRNEQFF
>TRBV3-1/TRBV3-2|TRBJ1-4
CASSQIGTGSEKLFF
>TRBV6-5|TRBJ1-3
CASSYSTGSSGNTIYF
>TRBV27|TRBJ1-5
CASSLFGTRYSNQPQHF
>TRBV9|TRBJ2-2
CASSPQVAGELFF
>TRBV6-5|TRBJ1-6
CASRYPGTGNSPLHF
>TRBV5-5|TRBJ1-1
CASSLFGTEAFF
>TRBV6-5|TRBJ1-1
CASSYGTVNTEAFF
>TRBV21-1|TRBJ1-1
CASSRTTLGGTEAFF
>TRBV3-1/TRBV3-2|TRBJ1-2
CASSQGGRGGYYGYTF
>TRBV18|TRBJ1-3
CASSPQWGRGAAGNTIYF
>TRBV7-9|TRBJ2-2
CASSVPGTANTGELFF
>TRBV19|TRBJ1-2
CASSIEGQVYGYTF